The clone carrying this T cell receptor (beta chain) was counted once. The CDR3 consists of 15 residues. The germline CDR1 and CDR2 sequences are MNHNY and SVGAGI (reference sequence). V lost 4 bases to trimming and J lost 4 bases; unmatched junction nucleotides: 6. The data derive from a study of blood T cell repertoires in COVID-19. Study overall: The samples span acute and convalescent COVID-19 from the United States, Italy and Spain. PBMCs, B-cell-depleted T cells, or T cells provided the cDNA or gDNA that made up the material.

Source study methods: Amplification of reference gene primers provided the estimated nucleated cell counts. Clones were sequenced by immunoSEQ multiplex PCR, and TCRdb holds only the in-frame ones, with some missing. V and J calls and clone size follow that table, whereas D and trimming were derived from the DNA. The table includes fewer than 400,000 clones, about 83% detected once. The V gene is TRBV6-6, the J gene TRBJ2-1; TRBD1 matches 8 bases. The TCR was taken from a man under 40 with active or convalescent COVID-19. Sequencing input: peripheral blood. CDR3 in amino acids: CASSSGQGSYNEQFF. CDR3 nucleotide sequence: TGTGCCAGCAGTTCAGGACAGGGATCTTACAATGAGCAGTTCTTC.